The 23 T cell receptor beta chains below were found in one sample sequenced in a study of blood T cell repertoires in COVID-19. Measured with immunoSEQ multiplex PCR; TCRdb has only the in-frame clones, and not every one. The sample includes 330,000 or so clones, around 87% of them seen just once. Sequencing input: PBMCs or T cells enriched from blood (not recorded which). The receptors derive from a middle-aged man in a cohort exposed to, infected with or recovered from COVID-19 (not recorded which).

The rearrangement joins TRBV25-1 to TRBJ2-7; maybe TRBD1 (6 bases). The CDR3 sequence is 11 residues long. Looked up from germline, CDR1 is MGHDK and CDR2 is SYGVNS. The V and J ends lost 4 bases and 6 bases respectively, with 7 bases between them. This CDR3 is CASSVGGEQYF. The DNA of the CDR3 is TGTGCCAGCAGTGTAGGGGGCGAGCAGTACTTC.

DNA of the CDR3: TGCGCCAGCAGCTCCCGACAGGGAACAACTAATGAAAAACTGTTTTTT. Its protein product is CASSSRQGTTNEKLFF. The genes are TRBV4-1 and TRBJ1-4; 7 bases align to TRBD1. This CDR3 has 16 residues. The germline gives CDR1 MGHRA, CDR2 YSYEKL. V lost 5 bases, J lost 0 bases, and 6 bases stayed unmatched.

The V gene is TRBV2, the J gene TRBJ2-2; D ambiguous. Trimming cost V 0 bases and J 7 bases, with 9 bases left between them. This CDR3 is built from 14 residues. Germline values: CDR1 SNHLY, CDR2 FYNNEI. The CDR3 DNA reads TGTGCCAGCAGTGAAGCGCTAGGCGGCGGGGAGCTGTTTTTT. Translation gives CASSEALGGGELFF.

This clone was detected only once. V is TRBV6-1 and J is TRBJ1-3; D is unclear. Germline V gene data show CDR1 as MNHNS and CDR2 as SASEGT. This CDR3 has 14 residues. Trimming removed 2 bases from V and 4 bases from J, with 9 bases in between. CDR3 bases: TGTGCCAGCAGTGAACGGTCACGAGGAAACACCATATATTTT. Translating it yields CASSERSRGNTIYF.

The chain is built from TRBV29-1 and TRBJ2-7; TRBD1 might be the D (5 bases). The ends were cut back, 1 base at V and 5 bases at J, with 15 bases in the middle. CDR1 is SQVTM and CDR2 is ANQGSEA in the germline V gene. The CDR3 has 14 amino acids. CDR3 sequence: CSVEGQGLGHEQYF. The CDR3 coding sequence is TGCAGCGTTGAAGGCCAGGGTTTAGGCCACGAGCAGTACTTC.

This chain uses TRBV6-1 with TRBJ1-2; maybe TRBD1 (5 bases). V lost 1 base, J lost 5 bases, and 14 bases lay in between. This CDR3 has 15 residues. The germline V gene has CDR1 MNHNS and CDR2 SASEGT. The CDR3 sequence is CASSEDVWGRYGYTF. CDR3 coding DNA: TGTGCCAGCAGTGAAGACGTATGGGGGAGGTATGGCTACACCTTC.

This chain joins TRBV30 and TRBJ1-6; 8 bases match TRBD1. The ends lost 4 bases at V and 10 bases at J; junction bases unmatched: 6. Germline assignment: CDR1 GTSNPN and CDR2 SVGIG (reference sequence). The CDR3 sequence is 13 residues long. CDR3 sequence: CAWNTGGGSPLHF. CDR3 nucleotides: TGTGCCTGGAACACAGGGGGTGGATCACCCCTCCACTTT. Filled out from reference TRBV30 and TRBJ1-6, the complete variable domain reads SQTIHQWPATLVQPVGSPLSLECTVEGTSNPNLYWYRQAAGRGLQLLFYSVGIGQISSEVPQNLSASRPQDRQFILSSKKLLLSDSGFYLCAWNTGGGSPLHFGNGTRLTVT.

The CDR3 DNA reads as TGTGCCAGCAGCCCAGGGACTAGCGGGAACAATGAGCAGTTCTTC. It yields the protein CASSPGTSGNNEQFF. The rearrangement uses TRBV7-9 and TRBJ2-1; TRBD2 aligns across 13 bases. V trimming: 5 bases; J trimming: 5 bases; junction bases outside the gene matches: 3. Looked up from germline, CDR1 is SEHNR and CDR2 is FQNEAQ (reference sequence). The CDR3 length is 15 residues.

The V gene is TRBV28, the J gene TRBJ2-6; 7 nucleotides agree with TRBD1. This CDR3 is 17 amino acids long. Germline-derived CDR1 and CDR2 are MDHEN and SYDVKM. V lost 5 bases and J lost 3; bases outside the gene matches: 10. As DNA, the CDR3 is TGTGCCAGCAGTCCTGGGGCAGGGGGAAGTGGGGCCAACGTCCTGACTTTC. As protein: CASSPGAGGSGANVLTF.

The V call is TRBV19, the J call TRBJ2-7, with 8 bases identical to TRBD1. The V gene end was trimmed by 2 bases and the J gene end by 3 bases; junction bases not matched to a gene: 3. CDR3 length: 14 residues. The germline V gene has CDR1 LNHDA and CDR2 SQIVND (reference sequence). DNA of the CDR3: TGTGCCAGTAGTATACAGGGGGCGAACTACGAGCAGTACTTC. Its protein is CASSIQGANYEQYF.

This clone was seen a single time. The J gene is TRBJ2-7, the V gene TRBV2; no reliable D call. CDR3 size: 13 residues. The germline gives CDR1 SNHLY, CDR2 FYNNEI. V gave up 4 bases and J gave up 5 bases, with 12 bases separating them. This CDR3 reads CASSGPRPNEQYF. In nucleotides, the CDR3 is TGTGCCAGCAGTGGCCCGCGTCCCAACGAGCAGTACTTC.

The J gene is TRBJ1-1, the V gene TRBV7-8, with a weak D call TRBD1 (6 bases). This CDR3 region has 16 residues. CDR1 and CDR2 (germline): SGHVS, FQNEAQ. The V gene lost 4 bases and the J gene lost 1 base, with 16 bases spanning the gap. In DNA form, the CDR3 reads TGTGCCAGCAGCTGGGGAGCAGGACAGCCGAACACTGAAGCTTTCTTT. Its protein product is CASSWGAGQPNTEAFF.

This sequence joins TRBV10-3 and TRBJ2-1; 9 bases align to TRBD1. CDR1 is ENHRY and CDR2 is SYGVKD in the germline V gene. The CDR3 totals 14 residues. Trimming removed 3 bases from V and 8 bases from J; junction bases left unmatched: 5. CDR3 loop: CAISDSGTGYEQFF. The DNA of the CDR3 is TGTGCCATCAGTGATTCCGGGACAGGGTATGAGCAGTTCTTC.

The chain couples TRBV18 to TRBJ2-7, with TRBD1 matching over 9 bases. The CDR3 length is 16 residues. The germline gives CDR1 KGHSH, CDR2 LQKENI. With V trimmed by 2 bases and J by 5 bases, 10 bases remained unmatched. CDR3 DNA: TGTGCCAGCTCACCAAATCAGGGACAGGGTTTCGACGAGCAGTACTTC. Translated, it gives CASSPNQGQGFDEQYF.

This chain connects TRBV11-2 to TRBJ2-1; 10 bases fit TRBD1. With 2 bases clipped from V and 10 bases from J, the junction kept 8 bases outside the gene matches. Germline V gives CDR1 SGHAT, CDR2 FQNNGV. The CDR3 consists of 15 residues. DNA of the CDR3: TGTGCCAGCAGCTTAAAGGGACAGGGGTTTTGGGAGCAGTTCTTC. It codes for CASSLKGQGFWEQFF.

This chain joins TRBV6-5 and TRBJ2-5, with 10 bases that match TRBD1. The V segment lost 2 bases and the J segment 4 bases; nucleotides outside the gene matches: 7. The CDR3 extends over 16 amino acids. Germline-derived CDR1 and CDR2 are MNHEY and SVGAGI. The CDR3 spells CASSYGTGELRETQYF. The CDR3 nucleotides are TGTGCCAGCAGTTACGGGACAGGGGAATTGCGAGAGACCCAGTACTTC.

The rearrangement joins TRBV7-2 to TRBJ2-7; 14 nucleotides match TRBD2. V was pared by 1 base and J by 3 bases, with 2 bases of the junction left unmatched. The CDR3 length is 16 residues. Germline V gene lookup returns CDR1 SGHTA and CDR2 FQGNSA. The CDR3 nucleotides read TGTGCCAGCAGCTTAGTTGGACTAGCGGGAGGCTACGAGCAGTACTTC. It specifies CASSLVGLAGGYEQYF.

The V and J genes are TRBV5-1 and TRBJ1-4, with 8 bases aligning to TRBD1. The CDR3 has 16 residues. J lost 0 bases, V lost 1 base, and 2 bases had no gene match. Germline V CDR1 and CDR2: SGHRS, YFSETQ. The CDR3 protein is CASSLLQGATNEKLFF. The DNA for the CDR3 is TGCGCCAGCAGCTTGCTACAGGGGGCAACTAATGAAAAACTGTTTTTT.

CDR3 coding DNA: TGTGCCACCAGCAGAGATCACCAGGGTGAAGCTTTCTTT. This codes for CATSRDHQGEAFF. The gene calls are TRBV15 and TRBJ1-1; tentatively, D is TRBD1 (5 bases). The germline gives CDR1 LNHNV, CDR2 YYDKDF (reference sequence). Trimming took 0 bases from V and 7 from J, leaving 9 bases between them. This CDR3 is 13 amino acids long.

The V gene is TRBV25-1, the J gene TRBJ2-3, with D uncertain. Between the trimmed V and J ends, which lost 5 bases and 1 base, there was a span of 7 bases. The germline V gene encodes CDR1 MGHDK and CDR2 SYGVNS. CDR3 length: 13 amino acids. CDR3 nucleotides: TGTGCCAGCAGTTGGAGCGGCACAGATACGCAGTATTTT. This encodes CASSWSGTDTQYF. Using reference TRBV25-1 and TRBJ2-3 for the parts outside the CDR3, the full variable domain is EADIYQTPRYLVIGTGKKITLECSQTMGHDKMYWYQQDPGMELHLIHYSYGVNSTEKGDLSSESTVSRIRTEHFPLTLESARPSHTSQYLCASSWSGTDTQYFGPGTRLTVL.

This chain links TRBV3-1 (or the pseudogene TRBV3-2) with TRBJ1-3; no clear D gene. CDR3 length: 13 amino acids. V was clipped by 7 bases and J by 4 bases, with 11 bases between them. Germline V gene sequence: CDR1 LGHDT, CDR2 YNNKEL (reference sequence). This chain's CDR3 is CASTQAGGNTIYF. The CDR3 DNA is TGTGCCAGCACTCAAGCGGGGGGAAACACCATATATTTT.

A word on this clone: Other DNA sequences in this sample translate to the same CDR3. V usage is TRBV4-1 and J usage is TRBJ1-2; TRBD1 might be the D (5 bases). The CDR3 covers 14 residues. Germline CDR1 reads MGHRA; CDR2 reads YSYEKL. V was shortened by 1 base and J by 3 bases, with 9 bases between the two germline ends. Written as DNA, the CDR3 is TGCGCCAGCAGCCAAGTGCGGGGCGACTATGGCTACACCTTC. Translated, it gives CASSQVRGDYGYTF.

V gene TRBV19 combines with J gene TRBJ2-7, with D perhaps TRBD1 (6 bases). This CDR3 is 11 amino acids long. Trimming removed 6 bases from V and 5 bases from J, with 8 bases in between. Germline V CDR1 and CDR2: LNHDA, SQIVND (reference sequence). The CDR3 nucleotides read TGTGCCAGTAGCTCAGGGGACGAGCAGTACTTC. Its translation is CASSSGDEQYF. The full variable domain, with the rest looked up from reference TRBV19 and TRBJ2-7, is DGGITQSPKYLFRKEGQNVTLSCEQNLNHDAMYWYRQDPGQGLRLIYYSQIVNDFQKGDIAEGYSVSREKKESFPLTVTSAQKNPTAFYLCASSSGDEQYFGPGTRLTVT.